Below, 32 T cell receptor beta chains from the same sample are listed, as sequenced in a study of control samples from healthy donors and cancer patients. Generated by immunoSEQ multiplex PCR, the TCRdb table keeps only in-frame clones and is missing some. The sample has under 140,000 clones, 70% to 90% seen once; the top ten hold around 3.5%. Source material: PBMCs. The origin of the receptors is a woman aged 60-75 years with lung cancer.

This chain links TRBV20-1 with TRBJ2-1; perhaps D is TRBD1 or TRBD2 (6 bases each). Germline V gives CDR1 DFQATT, CDR2 SNEGSKA (reference sequence). Trimming stripped 3 bases from V and 1 base from J, with 13 bases between. The CDR3 runs to 15 residues. The CDR3 protein is CSASMGGISYNEQFF. The CDR3, as DNA: TGCAGTGCTAGTATGGGGGGCATATCCTACAATGAGCAGTTCTTC.

The rearrangement uses TRBV6-2 or TRBV6-3 and TRBJ1-1, with unresolved D. This CDR3 region has 15 residues. V was shortened by 0 bases and J by 0 bases, with 8 bases between the two germline ends. Germline V gives CDR1 MNHEY, CDR2 SVGEGT. As DNA, the CDR3 is TGTGCCAGCAGTTACTCTGGAGGGCTGAACACTGAAGCTTTCTTT. The encoded protein is CASSYSGGLNTEAFF.

The gene calls are TRBV18 and TRBJ1-2; possible D gene TRBD1, 5 bases. V lost 1 base and J 3 bases, leaving 9 bases between the germline ends. The CDR3 runs to 14 residues. Germline V gene lookup returns CDR1 KGHSH and CDR2 LQKENI. CDR3 region: CASSPRGADYGYTF. DNA for the CDR3: TGTGCCAGCTCACCACGGGGCGCTGACTATGGCTACACCTTC.

V is TRBV18 and J is TRBJ2-5; no firm D call. This CDR3 has 14 residues. CDR1 and CDR2 (germline): KGHSH, LQKENI. V dropped 3 bases and J dropped 5 bases, with 13 bases sitting between them. The CDR3 protein is CASSPSEAAETQYF. The CDR3, as DNA: TGTGCCAGCTCACCCTCCGAGGCCGCTGAGACCCAGTACTTC.

This sequence joins TRBV7-9 and TRBJ2-2; 7 bases line up with TRBD1. CDR3 length: 14 amino acids. V trimming: 5 bases; J trimming: 4 bases; junction bases outside the gene matches: 4. Germline CDR1 reads SEHNR; CDR2 reads FQNEAQ (reference sequence). The DNA of the CDR3 is TGTGCCAGCAGCCCGTGGGACAGCACCGGGGAGCTGTTTTTT. It specifies CASSPWDSTGELFF.

The chain recombines TRBV29-1 with TRBJ1-1; D might be TRBD1 (6 bases). Germline V gives CDR1 SQVTM, CDR2 ANQGSEA. The CDR3 has 16 residues. Trimming cost V 2 bases and J 5 bases, with 21 bases left between them. CDR3 bases: TGCAGCGTTGAATGGGGGGCAGCCGGAGGTCTTACTGAAGCTTTCTTT. Translated, it gives CSVEWGAAGGLTEAFF.

The V gene is TRBV7-2, the J gene TRBJ1-1; D not certain. Per the germline V gene, CDR1 is SGHTA and CDR2 is FQGNSA. Deletions cut 5 bases from V and 1 base from J, with 8 bases between. This CDR3 is 13 amino acids long. The DNA for the CDR3 is TGTGCCAGCAGCACCCGGGGGAACACTGAAGCTTTCTTT. Protein: CASSTRGNTEAFF.

The gene calls are TRBV19 and TRBJ1-5; D ambiguous. The V end was cut by 1 base, the J end by 5 bases, with 12 bases between. CDR1 is LNHDA, CDR2 SQIVND, per germline (reference sequence). The CDR3 sequence is 15 residues long. The CDR3 sequence: CASSIGAPGDQPQHF. Here the CDR3 DNA reads TGTGCCAGTAGTATAGGGGCACCCGGGGATCAGCCCCAGCATTTT.

The gene calls are TRBV5-4 and TRBJ2-7, with a weak D call TRBD1 (6 bases). The CDR3 is made up of 13 amino acids. Germline values: CDR1 SGHNT, CDR2 YYREEE (reference sequence). Deletions cut 4 bases from V and 2 bases from J, with 10 bases between. CDR3 nucleotides: TGTGCCAGCAGCCTGGACAGAGCCTACGAGCAGTACTTC. It specifies CASSLDRAYEQYF.

The chain joins TRBV11-3 to TRBJ2-5; D may be TRBD1 (6 bases). CDR1 SGHNT and CDR2 YENEEA come from the germline V gene. The CDR3 totals 14 residues. The ends were cut back, 4 bases at V and 5 bases at J, with 14 bases in the middle. CDR3 sequence (DNA): TGTGCCAGCAGCTCTCGGGGTCAGGGGGAGACCCAGTACTTC. This sequence encodes CASSSRGQGETQYF.

The rearrangement uses TRBV28 and TRBJ1-4; unclear D gene. V lost 2 bases and J lost 8, with 9 bases in between. The germline V gene has CDR1 MDHEN and CDR2 SYDVKM. The CDR3 spans 13 residues. This CDR3 is CASSLQLSEKLFF. CDR3 nucleotides: TGTGCCAGCAGTTTACAGCTAAGCGAAAAACTGTTTTTT.

V and J are TRBV29-1 and TRBJ2-1, with 7 bases fitting TRBD1. This CDR3 has 14 residues. Unmatched junction bases numbered 5, after V lost 4 bases and J lost 2 bases. Germline loops: CDR1 SQVTM, CDR2 ANQGSEA. The DNA of the CDR3 is TGCAGCGTTGGGACAGGCTTAACCTACAATGAGCAGTTCTTC. It is translated as CSVGTGLTYNEQFF.

The chain carries TRBV7-2 and TRBJ2-1; no firm D call. The CDR3 sequence is 15 residues long. Trimming removed 4 bases at V and 5 bases at J, with 15 bases between. CDR1 and CDR2 from the germline V gene are SGHTA and FQGNSA. The CDR3 region is CASSSPPGSNNEQFF. CDR3 nucleotides: TGTGCCAGCAGCTCACCTCCCGGGTCTAACAATGAGCAGTTCTTC.

This chain connects TRBV14 to TRBJ2-3; TRBD2 matches 10 bases. Germline V gene lookup returns CDR1 SGHDN and CDR2 FVKESK. With 0 bases clipped from V and 3 bases from J, the junction kept 3 bases outside the gene matches. The CDR3 totals 16 residues. The CDR3 nucleotides are TGTGCCAGCAGCCAAGACGAGCGGGGGGGAACAGATACGCAGTATTTT. It encodes CASSQDERGGTDTQYF.

V is TRBV13 and J is TRBJ2-6; TRBD1 is a possible D gene (6 bases). Deletions cut 0 bases from V and 0 bases from J, with 9 bases between. CDR3 length: 17 amino acids. Germline V lookup: CDR1 PRHDT, CDR2 FYEKMQ (reference sequence). The CDR3 region has the DNA TGTGCCAGCAGCTTAGGACAGGGTCGCTCTGGGGCCAACGTCCTGACTTTC. It codes for CASSLGQGRSGANVLTF.

CDR3 in DNA: TGCGCCAGCAGCCCAGCCGGGGACAGCTCTGGAAACACCATATATTTT. It is translated as CASSPAGDSSGNTIYF. The V call is TRBV4-1, the J call TRBJ1-3; TRBD1 agrees at 7 bases. J lost 0 bases, V lost 4 bases, and 6 bases had no gene match. The germline gives CDR1 MGHRA, CDR2 YSYEKL. This CDR3 comprises 16 residues.

The chain employs TRBV29-1 and TRBJ1-1; 7 positions match TRBD1. Per the germline V gene, CDR1 is SQVTM and CDR2 is ANQGSEA. V was pared by 1 base and J by 0 bases, with 5 bases of the junction left unmatched. This CDR3 has 15 amino acids. The CDR3 spells CSVEVWTGLNTEAFF. In nucleotides, the CDR3 is TGCAGCGTTGAAGTTTGGACAGGATTGAACACTGAAGCTTTCTTT.

V and J are TRBV7-8 and TRBJ2-1, with 10 bases matching TRBD2. V gave up 1 base and J gave up 4 bases; unmatched junction bases: 4. CDR3 length: 16 residues. Germline V gene lookup returns CDR1 SGHVS and CDR2 FQNEAQ. The CDR3 DNA follows: TGTGCCAGCAGCTTAGTAACTAGCGGGGATTACAATGAGCAGTTCTTC. It encodes CASSLVTSGDYNEQFF.

V gene TRBV25-1 combines with J gene TRBJ2-5; 7 nucleotides line up with TRBD1. Germline V lookup: CDR1 MGHDK, CDR2 SYGVNS. J lost 3 bases, V lost 6 bases, and 10 bases had no gene match. The CDR3 spans 15 residues. The CDR3 sequence is CASRRDSQLEETQYF. CDR3 DNA: TGTGCCAGCAGGAGGGACAGCCAACTTGAAGAGACCCAGTACTTC. Full variable domain (rest looked up from reference TRBV25-1 and TRBJ2-5): EADIYQTPRYLVIGTGKKITLECSQTMGHDKMYWYQQDPGMELHLIHYSYGVNSTEKGDLSSESTVSRIRTEHFPLTLESARPSHTSQYLCASRRDSQLEETQYFGPGTRLLVL.

The chain combines TRBV9 with TRBJ1-2; the D is unclear. This CDR3 is 13 amino acids long. V was pared by 4 bases and J by 5 bases, with 12 bases between. Germline values: CDR1 SGDLS, CDR2 YYNGEE. CDR3 sequence (DNA): TGTGCCAGCAGCTCCCAGGACGGATATGGCTACACCTTC. It translates to CASSSQDGYGYTF. The full variable domain, with the rest looked up from reference TRBV9 and TRBJ1-2, is DSGVTQTPKHLITATGQRVTLRCSPRSGDLSVYWYQQSLDQGLQFLIQYYNGEERAKGNILERFSAQQFPDLHSELNLSSLELGDSALYFCASSSQDGYGYTFGSGTRLTVV.

The rearrangement links TRBV6-2 or TRBV6-3 to TRBJ1-1, with D possibly being TRBD1 (5 bases). V lost 5 bases to trimming and J lost 1 base, with 5 bases between them. The germline CDR1 and CDR2 sequences are MNHEY and SVGEGT. The CDR3 runs 12 residues. The CDR3 sequence is CASSTGNTEAFF. CDR3 DNA sequence: TGTGCCAGCAGTACAGGGAACACTGAAGCTTTCTTT.

The chain employs TRBV6-5 and TRBJ1-6; D ambiguous. CDR3 length: 15 residues. Germline-derived CDR1 and CDR2 are MNHEY and SVGAGI. V lost 0 bases to trimming and J lost 6 bases, with 9 bases between them. The CDR3, as DNA: TGTGCCAGCAGTTACTCGAGGAGGTTTAATTCACCCCTCCACTTT. The encoded protein is CASSYSRRFNSPLHF.

V is TRBV27 and J is TRBJ2-3; D unclear. CDR3 length: 13 residues. The V end lost 2 bases, the J end lost 5 bases, and 8 bases lay between the germline ends. Germline CDR1 MNHEY, CDR2 SMNVEV (reference sequence). The CDR3 DNA reads TGTGCCAGCAGTTTAGCCGGGCGAGATACGCAGTATTTT. Translation gives CASSLAGRDTQYF.

This chain links TRBV7-3 with TRBJ2-3, with D possibly TRBD1 on 6 matching bases. This CDR3 has 15 residues. CDR1 SGHTA and CDR2 FQGTGA come from the germline V gene. V lost 4 bases to trimming and J lost 6 bases, with 17 bases between them. CDR3 loop: CASSSGGRGTDTQYF. The DNA of the CDR3 is TGTGCCAGCAGCTCGGGCGGCAGGGGTACGGATACGCAGTATTTT.

The chain employs TRBV5-6 and TRBJ2-1, with 12 bases fitting TRBD2. V was pared by 0 bases and J by 10 bases, with 11 bases of the junction left unmatched. This CDR3 spans 17 amino acids. The germline V gene has CDR1 SGHDT and CDR2 YYEEEE. CDR3 sequence: CASSLGWLAGGPWEQFF. CDR3 bases: TGTGCCAGCAGCTTGGGATGGCTAGCGGGAGGGCCCTGGGAGCAGTTCTTC.

The chain has TRBV18 and TRBJ2-7; D is possibly TRBD2 (5 bases). Trimming cost V 5 bases and J 0 bases, with 14 bases left between them. This CDR3 comprises 15 residues. Germline lookup yields CDR1 KGHSH and CDR2 LQKENI. The CDR3 DNA follows: TGTGCCAGCTCAACTCAAGCGGCATCCTCCTACGAGCAGTACTTC. Amino acid sequence: CASSTQAASSYEQYF.

The chain has TRBV6-2 or TRBV6-3 and TRBJ1-5; 8 bases are a match to TRBD1. CDR1 is MNHEY, CDR2 SVGEGT, per germline. V gave up 4 bases and J gave up 3 bases; unmatched junction bases: 8. The CDR3 has 16 residues. The CDR3 sequence: CASSFPGTGPNQPQHF. DNA of the CDR3: TGTGCCAGCAGTTTCCCCGGGACAGGTCCCAATCAGCCCCAGCATTTT.

The V and J genes are TRBV1 and TRBJ2-7; the table's D gene call, TRBD1, was not cross checked with the DNA. TRBV1 is labeled a pseudogene. This CDR3 is 16 amino acids long. CDR3 protein: CTSSQEVGTGGNEQYF. CDR3 bases: TGCACCAGCAGCCAGGAAGTCGGGACAGGGGGTAACGAGCAGTACTTC.

V is TRBV19 and J is TRBJ2-1; possibly TRBD1 or TRBD2 for D (5 bases each). Germline V gene data show CDR1 as LNHDA and CDR2 as SQIVND (reference sequence). This CDR3 is 15 amino acids long. V lost 6 bases, J lost 0 bases, and 12 bases lay in between. Here the CDR3 reads CASSPGTSSYNEQFF. The CDR3 DNA reads as TGTGCCAGTAGCCCCGGGACGAGCTCCTACAATGAGCAGTTCTTC.

Worth noting for this clone: Other DNA sequences in the same sample also yield this CDR3. The rearrangement uses TRBV3-1 (or the pseudogene TRBV3-2) and TRBJ1-1; D not certain. The germline V and J ends were trimmed by 1 base and 2 bases, with 5 bases remaining between them. Germline CDR1 LGHDT, CDR2 YNNKEL (reference sequence). This CDR3 has 13 amino acids. CDR3 region: CASSQGTNTEAFF. The DNA for the CDR3 is TGTGCCAGCAGCCAAGGAACCAACACTGAAGCTTTCTTT.

The gene calls are TRBV12-5 and TRBJ2-5; D is perhaps TRBD1 or TRBD2 (6 bases each). V was pared by 5 bases and J by 4 bases, with 17 bases between. The germline CDR1 and CDR2 sequences are LGHNT and FRNRAP. The CDR3 contains 15 residues. Here the CDR3 reads CASGGGPLIRETQYF. The CDR3 region has the DNA TGTGCTAGTGGTGGGGGGCCTTTGATCAGAGAGACCCAGTACTTC.

This chain uses TRBV29-1 with TRBJ2-2, with 9 bases fitting TRBD2. The germline gives CDR1 SQVTM, CDR2 ANQGSEA. This CDR3 is built from 15 residues. V was pared by 4 bases and J by 6 bases, with 9 bases of the junction left unmatched. CDR3 sequence reads: CSVALSGRASGELFF. The CDR3 region has the DNA TGCAGCGTTGCCCTTAGCGGGAGAGCGTCCGGGGAGCTGTTTTTT.